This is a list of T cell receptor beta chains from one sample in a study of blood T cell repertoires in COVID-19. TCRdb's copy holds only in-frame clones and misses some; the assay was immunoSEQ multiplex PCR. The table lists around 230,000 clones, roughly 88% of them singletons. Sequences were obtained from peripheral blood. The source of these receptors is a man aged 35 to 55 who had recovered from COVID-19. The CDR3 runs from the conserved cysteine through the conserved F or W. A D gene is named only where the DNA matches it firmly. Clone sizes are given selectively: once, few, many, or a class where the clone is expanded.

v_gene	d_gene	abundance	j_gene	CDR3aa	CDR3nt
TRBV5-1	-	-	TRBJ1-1	CASSLTDRPTEAFF	TGCGCCAGCAGCTTGACCGACAGACCCACTGAAGCTTTCTTT
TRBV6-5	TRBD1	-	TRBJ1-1	CASSFQGVNTEAFF	TGTGCCAGCAGTTTCCAGGGGGTCAACACTGAAGCTTTCTTT
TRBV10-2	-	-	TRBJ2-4	CASSREAKNIQYF	TGCGCCAGCAGTAGAGAGGCCAAAAACATTCAGTACTTC
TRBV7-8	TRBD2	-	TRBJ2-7	CASSSQGLAYEQYF	TGTGCCAGCAGCTCCCAGGGACTAGCCTACGAGCAGTACTTC
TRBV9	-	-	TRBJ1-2	CASSLTGTGYTF	TGTGCCAGCAGCCTCACAGGGACGGGCTACACCTTC
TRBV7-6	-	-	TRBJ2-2	CASSLEWQNTGELFF	TGTGCCAGCAGCTTAGAATGGCAGAACACCGGGGAGCTGTTTTTT
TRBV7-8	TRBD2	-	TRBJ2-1	CASSLVAGQGGNEQFF	TGTGCCAGCAGCTTAGTAGCGGGCCAAGGCGGCAATGAGCAGTTCTTC
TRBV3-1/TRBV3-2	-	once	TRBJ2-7	CASSQGRSSYEQYF	TGTGCCAGCAGCCAAGGTAGGAGCTCCTACGAGCAGTACTTC
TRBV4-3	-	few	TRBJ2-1	CASSQDQSSGWRNEQFF	TGCGCCAGCAGCCAAGATCAATCCAGCGGGTGGAGGAATGAGCAGTTCTTC
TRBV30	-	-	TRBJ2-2	CAWSVGVFRELFF	TGTGCCTGGAGTGTAGGAGTCTTCCGGGAGCTGTTTTTT
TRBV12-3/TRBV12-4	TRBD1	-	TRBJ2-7	CASRQRQGYEQYF	TGTGCCAGCAGGCAACGACAGGGCTACGAGCAGTACTTC
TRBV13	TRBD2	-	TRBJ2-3	CASSPPGGLGTDTQYF	TGTGCCAGCAGCCCACCGGGAGGGCTAGGCACAGATACGCAGTATTTT
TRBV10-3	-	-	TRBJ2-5	CAISESRQQETQYF	TGTGCCATCAGTGAGAGCAGACAACAAGAGACCCAGTACTTC
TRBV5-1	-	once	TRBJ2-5	CASSLGGGRQETQYF	TGCGCCAGCAGCCTAGGTGGGGGCCGCCAAGAGACCCAGTACTTC
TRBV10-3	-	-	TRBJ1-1	CAISSQNGGGTEAFF	TGTGCCATCAGTAGTCAAAATGGGGGAGGCACTGAAGCTTTCTTT
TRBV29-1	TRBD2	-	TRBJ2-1	CSVASSGRSRSYNEQFF	TGCAGCGTTGCCTCTAGCGGGAGGAGCAGGTCCTACAATGAGCAGTTCTTC
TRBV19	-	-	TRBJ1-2	CASSPVENGYTF	TGTGCCAGTAGTCCCGTGGAGAATGGCTACACCTTC
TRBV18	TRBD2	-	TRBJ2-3	CASSLASGGTDTQYF	TGTGCCAGCTCACTCGCTAGCGGGGGGACAGATACGCAGTATTTT
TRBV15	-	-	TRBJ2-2	CATSPNRDTGELFF	TGTGCCACCAGTCCCAACCGGGACACCGGGGAGCTGTTTTTT
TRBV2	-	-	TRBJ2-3	CASSASGGGTDTQYF	TGTGCCAGCAGTGCCTCGGGCGGGGGCACAGATACGCAGTATTTT
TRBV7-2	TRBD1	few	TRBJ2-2	CASSLDAGTGGRAGELFF	TGTGCCAGCAGCTTAGACGCCGGGACAGGGGGCCGGGCCGGGGAGCTGTTTTTT
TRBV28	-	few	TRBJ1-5	CASTELQTGLPPQHF	TGTGCCAGCACCGAACTACAAACAGGGTTACCGCCCCAGCATTTT
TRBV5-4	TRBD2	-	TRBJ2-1	CASSLGRERNLNNEQFF	TGTGCCAGCAGCTTGGGGCGGGAGAGAAACCTTAACAATGAGCAGTTCTTC
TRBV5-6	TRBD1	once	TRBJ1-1	CASSRRGTGYNTEAFF	TGTGCCAGCAGCCGGAGAGGGACAGGGTACAACACTGAAGCTTTCTTT
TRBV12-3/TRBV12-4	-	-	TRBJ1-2	CASSFEGSYGYTF	TGTGCCAGCAGTTTTGAGGGTAGCTATGGCTACACCTTC
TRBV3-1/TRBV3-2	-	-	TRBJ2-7	CASSLDGRELHYSEQYF	TGTGCCAGCAGCCTGGATGGCCGGGAACTTCACTACTCCGAGCAGTACTTC
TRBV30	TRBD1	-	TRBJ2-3	CAGTGVGTDTQYF	TGTGCCGGGACAGGGGTTGGGACAGATACGCAGTATTTT
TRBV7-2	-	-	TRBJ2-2	CASSLRVTGELFF	TGTGCCAGCAGCTTGAGGGTCACCGGGGAGCTGTTTTTT
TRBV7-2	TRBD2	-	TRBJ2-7	CASSSAYGTSYEQYF	TGTGCCAGCAGCTCCGCCTACGGGACTAGCTACGAGCAGTACTTC
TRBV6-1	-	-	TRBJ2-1	CASSELGLGDEQFF	TGTGCCAGCAGTGAACTGGGACTTGGGGATGAGCAGTTCTTC
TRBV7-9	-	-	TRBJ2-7	CASSPLGLNDEQYF	TGTGCCAGCAGCCCCCTAGGACTTAACGACGAGCAGTACTTC
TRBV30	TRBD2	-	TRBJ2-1	CAWSSGSAYNEQFF	TGTGCCTGGTCTAGCGGGAGTGCCTACAATGAGCAGTTCTTC
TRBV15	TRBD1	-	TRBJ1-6	CATSRGQGSRSPLHF	TGTGCCACCAGCAGGGGACAGGGTTCTCGTTCACCCCTCCACTTT
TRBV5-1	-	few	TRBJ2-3	CASSLGSARTNTQYF	TGCGCCAGCAGCTTGGGTAGCGCTCGCACGAATACGCAGTATTTT
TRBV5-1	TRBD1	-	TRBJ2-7	CASSLGPGQGLGEQYF	TGCGCCAGCAGCTTGGGCCCGGGACAGGGGCTGGGCGAGCAGTACTTC
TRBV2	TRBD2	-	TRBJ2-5	CASRTSGVWETQYF	TGTGCCAGCCGTACTAGCGGGGTTTGGGAGACCCAGTACTTC
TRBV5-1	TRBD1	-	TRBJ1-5	CASSLGQPTGQPQHF	TGCGCCAGCAGCCTAGGACAGCCGACAGGGCAGCCCCAGCATTTT
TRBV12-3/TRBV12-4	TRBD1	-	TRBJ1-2	CASSFRGNYGYTF	TGTGCCAGCAGTTTCAGGGGGAACTATGGCTACACCTTC
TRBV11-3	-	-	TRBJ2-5	CASSLYRSETQYF	TGTGCCAGCAGCTTATACAGGTCGGAGACCCAGTACTTC
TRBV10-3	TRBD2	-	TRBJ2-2	CAISQTSAGELFF	TGTGCCATCAGTCAGACTAGCGCCGGGGAGCTGTTTTTT
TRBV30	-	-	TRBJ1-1	CAWSVQTEAFF	TGTGCCTGGAGTGTACAGACTGAAGCTTTCTTT
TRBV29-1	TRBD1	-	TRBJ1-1	CSVKTGGNTEAFF	TGCAGCGTAAAGACAGGGGGAAACACTGAAGCTTTCTTT
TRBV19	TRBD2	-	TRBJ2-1	CASSSPGGRAGEQFF	TGTGCCAGTAGTTCCCCCGGCGGGAGGGCCGGTGAGCAGTTCTTC
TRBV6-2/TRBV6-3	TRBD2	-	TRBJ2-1	CASSSVPGLAGGIDNEQFF	TGTGCCAGCAGTTCCGTCCCGGGACTAGCGGGGGGCATCGACAATGAGCAGTTCTTC
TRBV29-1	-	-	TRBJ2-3	CSAGYTGGPDTQYF	TGCAGCGCCGGTTATACCGGGGGACCAGATACGCAGTATTTT
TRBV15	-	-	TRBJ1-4	CATSRAGGATNEKLFF	TGTGCCACCAGCAGGGCCGGGGGTGCAACTAATGAAAAACTGTTTTTT
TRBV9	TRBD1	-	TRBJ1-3	CASSVGQGTGNTIYF	TGTGCCAGCAGCGTAGGACAGGGGACTGGAAACACCATATATTTT
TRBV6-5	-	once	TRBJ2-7	CASSYLQGYGQYF	TGTGCCAGCAGTTACTTACAGGGTTACGGGCAGTACTTC
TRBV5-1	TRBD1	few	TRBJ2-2	CASSLRTGGNTGELFF	TGCGCCAGCAGCCTTAGGACAGGGGGGAACACCGGGGAGCTGTTTTTT
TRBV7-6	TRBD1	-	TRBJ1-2	CASSRDPPGTGEIYGYTF	TGTGCCAGCAGCCGAGACCCTCCCGGGACAGGAGAGATCTATGGCTACACCTTC
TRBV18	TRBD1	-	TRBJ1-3	CASSPSGTGVGNTIYF	TGTGCCAGCTCACCGTCCGGGACAGGGGTCGGAAACACCATATATTTT